This TCR beta chain was sequenced during a study of control samples from healthy donors and cancer patients. The CDR3 contains 13 residues. Trimming removed 6 bases at V and 6 bases at J, with 14 bases between. CDR1 is SGHVS, CDR2 FQNEAQ, per germline. Here immunoSEQ multiplex PCR was the method, and the copy in TCRdb shows in-frame clones only, minus some. The profile shows tens of thousands of clones, around 83% of them singletons. The sample taken for sequencing was blood. This chain links TRBV7-8 with TRBJ1-1, with D tentatively TRBD1 (6 bases). This TCR came from a woman aged 45 to 65 in good health. As DNA, the CDR3 is TGTGCCAGCAGAGGGGGGGGGAGAGCTGAAGCTTTCTTT. Translated: CASRGGGRAEAFF.